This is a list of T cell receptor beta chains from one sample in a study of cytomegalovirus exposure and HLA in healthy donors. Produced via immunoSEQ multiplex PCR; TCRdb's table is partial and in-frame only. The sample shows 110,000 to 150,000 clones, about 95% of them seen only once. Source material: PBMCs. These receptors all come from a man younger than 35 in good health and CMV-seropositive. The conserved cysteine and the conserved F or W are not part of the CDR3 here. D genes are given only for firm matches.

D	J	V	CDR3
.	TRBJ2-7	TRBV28	ASFPEDSRYEQY
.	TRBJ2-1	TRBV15	ATSRDRAPYNEQF
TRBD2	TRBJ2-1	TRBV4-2	ASSQDRLAGGLVAHEQF
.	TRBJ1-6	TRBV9	ASSVETVPGRALH
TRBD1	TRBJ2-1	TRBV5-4	ASSSGDRLHNEQF
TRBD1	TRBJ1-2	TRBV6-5	ASSWDRAALYGYT
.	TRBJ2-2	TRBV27	ASRSAGTANTGELF
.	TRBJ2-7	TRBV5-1	ASSLGTQAFYEQY
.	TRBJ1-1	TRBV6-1	ASSAQGLETEAF
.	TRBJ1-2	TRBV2	ASSEDHRYYGYT
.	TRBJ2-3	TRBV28	ASSPVDPRWRSDTQY
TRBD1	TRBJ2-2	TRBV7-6	ASSPQWTGDIMVYTGELF
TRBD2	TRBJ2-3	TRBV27	ASSKPGTSGSYTQY
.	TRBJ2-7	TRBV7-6	ASSPDGGYEQY
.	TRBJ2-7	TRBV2	ASRGSSYEQY
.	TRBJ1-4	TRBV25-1	ASSDVLINEKLF
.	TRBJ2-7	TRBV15	ATSRAFAGDYEQY
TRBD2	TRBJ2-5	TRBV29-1	SVGPPGAGVGETQY
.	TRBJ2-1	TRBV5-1	ASSVGAAYNEQF
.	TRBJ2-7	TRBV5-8	ASSLMTDRY
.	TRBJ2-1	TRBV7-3	ASSPQVNNEQF
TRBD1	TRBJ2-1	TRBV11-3	ASSLVLTGGSYRTYNEQF
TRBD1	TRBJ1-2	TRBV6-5	ASSHYRGLNYGYT
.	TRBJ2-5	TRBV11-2	ASTLDYQETQY
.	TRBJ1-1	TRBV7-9	ASSLGETEAF